The entry below describes one T cell receptor beta chain. Per the germline V gene, CDR1 is GTSNPN and CDR2 is SVGIG (reference sequence). There are 13 residues in the CDR3. Trimming at V came to 2 bases and at J to 5 bases, leaving 4 bases not matched to a gene. This specimen comes from a study of blood T cell repertoires in COVID-19. This table comes from immunoSEQ multiplex PCR, and its TCRdb copy is limited to in-frame clones, with some not included. The table has roughly 200,000 clones, approximately 86% seen once. The TCR comes from a woman in her thirties who had been exposed to COVID-19. Sequenced material: PBMCs or T cells enriched from blood (not recorded which). The chain recombines TRBV30 with TRBJ1-2; 8 bases are a match to TRBD1. CDR3 coding DNA: TGTGCCTGGAGTCCATGGACAGGGTATGGCTACACCTTC. It encodes CAWSPWTGYGYTF. The variable domain in full, completed from reference TRBV30 and TRBJ1-2, reads SQTIHQWPATLVQPVGSPLSLECTVEGTSNPNLYWYRQAAGRGLQLLFYSVGIGQISSEVPQNLSASRPQDRQFILSSKKLLLSDSGFYLCAWSPWTGYGYTFGSGTRLTVV.